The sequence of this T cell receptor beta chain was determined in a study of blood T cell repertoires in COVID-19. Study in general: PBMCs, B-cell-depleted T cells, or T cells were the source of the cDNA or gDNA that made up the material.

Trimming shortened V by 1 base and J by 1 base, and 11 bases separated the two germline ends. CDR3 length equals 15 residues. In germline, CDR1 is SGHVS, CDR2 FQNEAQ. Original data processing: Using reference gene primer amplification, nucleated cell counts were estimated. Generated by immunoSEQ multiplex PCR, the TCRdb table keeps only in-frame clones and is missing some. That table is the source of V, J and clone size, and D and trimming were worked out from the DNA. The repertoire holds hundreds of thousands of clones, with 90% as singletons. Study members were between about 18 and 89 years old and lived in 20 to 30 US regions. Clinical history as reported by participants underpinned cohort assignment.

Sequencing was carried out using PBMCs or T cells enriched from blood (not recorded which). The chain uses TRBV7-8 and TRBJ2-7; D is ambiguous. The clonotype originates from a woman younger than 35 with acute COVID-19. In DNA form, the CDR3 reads TGTGCCAGCAGCTTAGGGATGGAGATTTCCTACGAGCAGTACTTC. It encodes CASSLGMEISYEQYF.